This TCR beta chain stems from a study of blood T cell repertoires in COVID-19. The CDR3 covers 12 residues. V lost 4 bases, J lost 4 bases, and 7 bases lay in between. Germline V gene data show CDR1 as MGHDK and CDR2 as SYGVNS. Sequenced by immunoSEQ multiplex PCR; TCRdb stores in-frame clones only, minus some. The repertoire has some 60,000 clones, approximately 86% of them found once; the top ten carry more than 1%. V usage is TRBV25-1 and J usage is TRBJ2-5; no definite D call. Specimen: peripheral blood. The receptor was derived from a man in his sixties or seventies with acute or convalescent COVID-19. This CDR3 is CASSVVGETQYF. As DNA, the CDR3 is TGTGCCAGCAGTGTGGTCGGAGAGACCCAGTACTTC.